This TCR beta chain came from a study of molecular identifiers for immune sequencing clone quantification. Findings of the study overall: Clones with over 20 RNA copies captured over 98% of effector molecules but under 1% of naive ones. Identical barcode-sharing TCR molecules could lead to underestimated sizes for highly expanded clones. Jurkat TCR RNA that was spiked in from one cell was reportedly detectable among 950,000 to 1,000,000 naive cells.

This CDR3 spans 14 amino acids. Deletions cut 3 bases from V and 4 bases from J, with 13 bases between. CDR1 SQVTM and CDR2 ANQGSEA come from the germline V gene. This clonotype was seen ten or more times. No antigen is known for it. Listed TCR primers, together with previously described methods, were used for the bulk TCR libraries. Using its own MiXCR run on the PCR reads, TCRdb lists one record per CDR3 protein. The sample lists 60,000 to 70,000 distinct CDR3 sequences, around a sixth occurring once. This sequence originates from a human donor in good health. Some libraries in this study had Jurkat cell RNA spiked in. Sequencing was carried out using naive CD8+ T cells from blood, with Jurkat cell RNA spiked in. Subset reported: FACS-sorted CD8+CD4-CCR7+CD45RA+ naive T cells. J is TRBJ2-1 and V is TRBV29-1; D might be TRBD2 (6 bases). The CDR3: CSVEGGVGYNEQFF. CDR3 DNA sequence: TGCAGCGTTGAGGGGGGAGTGGGTTACAATGAGCAGTTCTTC.